One and the same sample provided the 20 T cell receptor beta chains below, sequenced in a study of blood T cell repertoires in COVID-19. Only in-frame clones appear in the TCRdb table, and some are missing; sequencing was by immunoSEQ multiplex PCR. The profile shows a few hundred thousand clones, approximately 89% of them singletons. The sequenced material came from peripheral blood. These receptors originate from an older woman with COVID-19, enrolled during active disease.

CDR3 residues: CASSQVNANTGELFF. In DNA form, the CDR3 reads TGCGCCAGCAGCCAAGTCAATGCGAACACCGGGGAGCTGTTTTTT. V is TRBV4-1 and J is TRBJ2-2; D gene uncertain. Germline CDR1 and CDR2: MGHRA and YSYEKL. Trimming cost V 1 base and J 0 bases, with 6 bases left between them. This CDR3 comprises 15 residues.

The chain has TRBV9 and TRBJ1-6, with D unresolved. V lost 0 bases and J lost 10, with 8 bases in between. Germline values: CDR1 SGDLS, CDR2 YYNGEE. The CDR3 loop spans 13 amino acids. The CDR3 region is CASSVATGSPLHF. For the CDR3, the DNA is TGTGCCAGCAGCGTAGCTACGGGGTCACCCCTCCACTTT. Supplemented by reference TRBV9 and TRBJ1-6, the full variable domain reads DSGVTQTPKHLITATGQRVTLRCSPRSGDLSVYWYQQSLDQGLQFLIQYYNGEERAKGNILERFSAQQFPDLHSELNLSSLELGDSALYFCASSVATGSPLHFGNGTRLTVT.

The chain combines TRBV27 with TRBJ2-7, with TRBD1 matching 7 bases. CDR1 MNHEY and CDR2 SMNVEV come from the germline V gene (reference sequence). The CDR3 extends over 15 amino acids. The V segment lost 3 bases and the J segment 7 bases; nucleotides outside the gene matches: 12. DNA for the CDR3: TGTGCCAGCAGTTTGGCTCTGGGGACAGTGGGTGAGCAGTACTTC. As protein: CASSLALGTVGEQYF.

The V and J genes are TRBV18 and TRBJ2-2, with 7 bases fitting TRBD2. This CDR3 has 16 residues. With V trimmed by 5 bases and J by 1 base, 7 bases remained unmatched. Germline V gene sequence: CDR1 KGHSH, CDR2 LQKENI. CDR3 region: CASSSRRGENTGELFF. CDR3 in DNA: TGTGCCAGCTCATCCAGACGGGGGGAGAACACCGGGGAGCTGTTTTTT.

V gene TRBV29-1 combines with J gene TRBJ1-4; D call uncertain. The CDR3 extends over 12 amino acids. Germline loops: CDR1 SQVTM, CDR2 ANQGSEA. The CDR3 nucleotides read TGCAGTGCTAGAGGATCTAATGAAAAACTGTTTTTT. This encodes CSARGSNEKLFF. Variable domain in full (rest from reference TRBV29-1 and TRBJ1-4): SAVISQKPSRDICQRGTSLTIQCQVDSQVTMMFWYRQQPGQSLTLIATANQGSEATYESGFVIDKFPISRPNLTFSTLTVSNMSPEDSSIYLCSARGSNEKLFFGSGTQLSVL.

The gene calls are TRBV14 and TRBJ1-1; D remains unclear. CDR3 length: 15 amino acids. Trimming took 1 base from V and 0 from J, leaving 9 bases between them. Per the germline V gene, CDR1 is SGHDN and CDR2 is FVKESK. CDR3 in amino acids: CASSQVHLMNTEAFF. CDR3 bases: TGTGCCAGCAGCCAAGTCCACTTGATGAACACTGAAGCTTTCTTT.

The chain uses TRBV5-1 and TRBJ2-2; perhaps TRBD1 as D (6 bases). The CDR3 spans 16 residues. The V end lost 4 bases, the J end lost 3 bases, and 16 bases lay between the germline ends. Per the germline V gene, CDR1 is SGHRS and CDR2 is YFSETQ. The CDR3 nucleotides are TGCGCCAGCAGCCCCGGGACACAGTCTTACACCGGGGAGCTGTTTTTT. Its protein product is CASSPGTQSYTGELFF.

In DNA form, the CDR3 reads TGCGCCAGCAGCTTGATCCAGACTACTAACTATGGCTACACCTTC. It is translated as CASSLIQTTNYGYTF. The chain uses TRBV5-1 and TRBJ1-2, with D unclear. The CDR3 covers 15 residues. Trimming removed 1 base from V and 0 bases from J, with 10 bases in between. Germline V gene lookup returns CDR1 SGHRS and CDR2 YFSETQ. Together with reference TRBV5-1 and TRBJ1-2, the CDR3 gives the full variable domain: KAGVTQTPRYLIKTRGQQVTLSCSPISGHRSVSWYQQTPGQGLQFLFEYFSETQRNKGNFPGRFSGRQFSNSRSEMNVSTLELGDSALYLCASSLIQTTNYGYTFGSGTRLTVV.

This clone was seen a few times. The gene calls are TRBV7-8 and TRBJ2-6, with a weak D call TRBD2 (5 bases). The CDR3 extends over 18 amino acids. Germline values: CDR1 SGHVS, CDR2 FQNEAQ. Trimming removed 5 bases from V and 0 bases from J, with 17 bases in between. The CDR3 reads CASSPWATGNSGANVLTF. The CDR3 coding sequence is TGTGCCAGCAGCCCTTGGGCCACCGGGAACTCTGGGGCCAACGTCCTGACTTTC.

The J gene is TRBJ1-1, the V gene TRBV7-9; TRBD1 might be the D (6 bases). This CDR3 has 14 amino acids. The V end lost 3 bases, the J end lost 3 bases, and 11 bases lay between the germline ends. The germline V gene encodes CDR1 SEHNR and CDR2 FQNEAQ (reference sequence). CDR3 sequence reads: CASSFGGADTEAFF. DNA of the CDR3: TGTGCCAGCAGCTTCGGGGGGGCCGACACTGAAGCTTTCTTT. The full variable domain, its missing parts supplied by reference TRBV7-9 and TRBJ1-1, is DTGVSQNPRHKITKRGQNVTFRCDPISEHNRLYWYRQTLGQGPEFLTYFQNEAQLEKSRLLSDRFSAERPKGSFSTLEIQRTEQGDSAMYLCASSFGGADTEAFFGQGTRLTVV.

This clone was seen a few times. The chain recombines TRBV12-5 with TRBJ2-1, with 9 bases aligning to TRBD1. V dropped 3 bases and J dropped 5; count of bases not matched to a gene: 5. The CDR3 is made up of 15 amino acids. Germline CDR1 LGHNT, CDR2 FRNRAP. CDR3 coding DNA: TGTGCTAGTGGTTTAGGACAGGGGTTCCACAATGAGCAGTTCTTC. Its translation: CASGLGQGFHNEQFF.

This clone was observed once. The rearrangement uses TRBV6-1 and TRBJ2-1; D is ambiguous. CDR1 is MNHNS and CDR2 is SASEGT in the germline V gene. The CDR3 runs 17 residues. Trimming left V 0 bases short and J 2 bases short, with 14 bases between. DNA of the CDR3: TGTGCCAGCAGTGAAGCCAAGGAGACTCCCCCCTACAATGAGCAGTTCTTC. Translated: CASSEAKETPPYNEQFF.

This CDR3 reads CASSEAPQGFGGYTF. The CDR3 DNA reads as TGTGCCAGCAGTGAAGCCCCACAGGGTTTTGGAGGCTACACCTTC. The J gene is TRBJ1-2, the V gene TRBV2; the D gene is possibly TRBD1 (6 bases). V lost 0 bases, J lost 8 bases, and 16 bases lay in between. CDR3 length equals 15 residues. Germline V gene data show CDR1 as SNHLY and CDR2 as FYNNEI.

The CDR3 DNA reads TGTGCCAGCAGTAGCGGAGTGAGCACAGATACGCAGTATTTT. Translating gives CASSSGVSTDTQYF. This sequence joins TRBV27 and TRBJ2-3; tentatively, D is TRBD2 (5 bases). The CDR3 totals 14 residues. Per the germline V gene, CDR1 is MNHEY and CDR2 is SMNVEV (reference sequence). V was trimmed by 5 bases and J by 0 bases, leaving 9 bases between them.

The gene calls are TRBV24-1 and TRBJ2-6, with TRBD2 as a possible D gene (5 bases). V was clipped by 4 bases and J by 2 bases, with 11 bases between them. This CDR3 contains 16 residues. Looked up from germline, CDR1 is KGHDR and CDR2 is SFDVKD. CDR3 nucleotides: TGTGCCACCAGTGACCAGTTCGGGACTGGGGCCAACGTCCTGACTTTC. Protein sequence: CATSDQFGTGANVLTF.

The chain joins TRBV5-1 to TRBJ1-5; D gene uncertain. Germline CDR1 reads SGHRS; CDR2 reads YFSETQ. Trimming stripped 5 bases from V and 6 bases from J, with 12 bases between. The CDR3 totals 13 residues. CDR3: CASRSDGSQPQHF. DNA of the CDR3: TGCGCCAGCAGGTCCGATGGGAGTCAGCCCCAGCATTTT.

The chain couples TRBV11-3 to TRBJ2-7; either TRBD1 or TRBD2 may fit D (5 bases each). Trimming cost V 5 bases and J 3 bases, with 17 bases left between them. The CDR3 has 15 amino acids. The germline gives CDR1 SGHNT, CDR2 YENEEA. The DNA of the CDR3 is TGTGCCAGCAGCATAGGGACGGGAAGGATCTACGAGCAGTACTTC. The encoded protein is CASSIGTGRIYEQYF.

This clone was observed a single time. The rearrangement uses TRBV6-5 and TRBJ2-7; the D is unclear. Looked up from germline, CDR1 is MNHEY and CDR2 is SVGAGI. Trimming shortened V by 0 bases and J by 4 bases, and 13 bases separated the two germline ends. The CDR3 loop spans 15 amino acids. In DNA, the CDR3 is TGTGCCAGCAGTTACTCGGAACCCCTCGGGTACGAGCAGTACTTC. Translating it yields CASSYSEPLGYEQYF.

The chain has TRBV5-1 and TRBJ1-4, with unresolved D. The V gene's germline CDR1 is SGHRS and CDR2 YFSETQ. V was trimmed by 7 bases and J by 8 bases, leaving 18 bases between them. The CDR3 contains 14 residues. This CDR3 reads CASRWMAGEEKLFF. The CDR3, as DNA: TGCGCCAGCCGGTGGATGGCGGGAGAGGAAAAACTGTTTTTT.

The chain combines TRBV19 with TRBJ1-1; D remains unclear. The V end was cut by 4 bases, the J end by 8 bases, with 14 bases between. The CDR3 totals 13 residues. CDR1 and CDR2 (germline): LNHDA, SQIVND (reference sequence). The CDR3: CASSNFLGREAFF. CDR3 coding DNA: TGTGCCAGTAGTAATTTTTTGGGCAGAGAAGCTTTCTTT.